The 27 T cell receptor beta chains listed next were all sequenced from one sample in a study of blood T cell repertoires in COVID-19. The protocol was immunoSEQ multiplex PCR, while the TCRdb copy is restricted to in-frame clones and leaves out a portion. The sample holds roughly 100,000 clones, more than 60% seen once. The sequenced sample was peripheral blood. These receptors were taken from a man in his 70s with active or convalescent COVID-19.

V usage is TRBV7-8 and J usage is TRBJ2-1; D is perhaps TRBD2 (6 bases). Trimming left V 0 bases short and J 3 bases short, with 6 bases between. The germline gives CDR1 SGHVS, CDR2 FQNEAQ. The CDR3 runs 14 residues. The CDR3 spells CASSLAGGYNEQFF. As DNA, the CDR3 is TGTGCCAGCAGCTTAGCGGGAGGCTACAATGAGCAGTTCTTC.

The rearrangement links TRBV19 to TRBJ1-1; unclear D gene. The CDR3 spans 12 residues. V lost 0 bases and J 7 bases, leaving 6 bases between the germline ends. Germline V gene data show CDR1 as LNHDA and CDR2 as SQIVND (reference sequence). As DNA, the CDR3 is TGTGCCAGTAGTATAGACGGTGGTGAAGCTTTCTTT. Translation: CASSIDGGEAFF.

The rearrangement uses TRBV24-1 and TRBJ1-6; no definite D call. Germline V gene data show CDR1 as KGHDR and CDR2 as SFDVKD. CDR3 length equals 17 residues. V dropped 1 base and J dropped 1 base, with 10 bases sitting between them. CDR3 in amino acids: CATSDFVQASYNSPLHF. The CDR3 bases are TGTGCCACCAGTGATTTTGTCCAGGCGTCCTATAATTCACCCCTCCACTTT.

The chain combines TRBV30 with TRBJ1-2; no reliable D call. V lost 1 base and J lost 1, with 4 bases in between. Germline V gene sequence: CDR1 GTSNPN, CDR2 SVGIG (reference sequence). The CDR3 is 12 residues long. CDR3 sequence reads: CAWSGLNYGYTF. CDR3 nucleotides: TGTGCCTGGAGTGGACTTAACTATGGCTACACCTTC.

CDR3: CASSNVPSGRGYNEQFF. CDR3 coding DNA: TGTGCCAGTAGTAACGTCCCTAGCGGGAGGGGCTACAATGAGCAGTTCTTC. This chain connects TRBV19 to TRBJ2-1; 12 bases line up with TRBD2. The V segment lost 4 bases and the J segment 3 bases; nucleotides outside the gene matches: 7. Looked up from germline, CDR1 is LNHDA and CDR2 is SQIVND (reference sequence). The CDR3 has 17 residues.

The J gene is TRBJ2-1, the V gene TRBV10-1; 9 positions match TRBD2. Germline CDR1 WNHNN, CDR2 SYGVQD (reference sequence). The CDR3 contains 14 residues. Germline trimming cut 5 bases from V and 4 bases from J; bases unmatched to any gene: 3. The CDR3 bases are TGCGCCAGCAGTCCGGGACTAGCTTACAATGAGCAGTTCTTC. Its protein is CASSPGLAYNEQFF.

The chain employs TRBV5-4 and TRBJ1-1, with D possibly TRBD1 on 5 matching bases. Germline V gene data show CDR1 as SGHNT and CDR2 as YYREEE (reference sequence). Trimming pared 0 bases from V and 3 bases from J, leaving 9 bases between. There are 14 residues in the CDR3. Here the CDR3 reads CASSLVGGDTEAFF. CDR3 DNA sequence: TGTGCCAGCAGCTTGGTGGGGGGGGACACTGAAGCTTTCTTT. Variable domain in full (rest from reference TRBV5-4 and TRBJ1-1): ETGVTQSPTHLIKTRGQQVTLRCSSQSGHNTVSWYQQALGQGPQFIFQYYREEENGRGNFPPRFSGLQFPNYSSELNVNALELDDSALYLCASSLVGGDTEAFFGQGTRLTVV.

The V gene is TRBV7-9, the J gene TRBJ1-2; D may be TRBD1 (6 bases). The CDR3 covers 16 residues. The V end was cut by 1 base, the J end by 3 bases, with 15 bases between. Germline V CDR1 and CDR2: SEHNR, FQNEAQ (reference sequence). The CDR3 protein is CASSLVGQGRHYGYTF. The CDR3 DNA reads as TGTGCCAGCAGCTTAGTCGGCCAGGGGCGGCACTATGGCTACACCTTC.

This clone turned up a few times. V usage is TRBV20-1 and J usage is TRBJ1-1; D call uncertain. Trimming stripped 5 bases from V and 3 bases from J, with 7 bases between. Germline V gene data show CDR1 as DFQATT and CDR2 as SNEGSKA (reference sequence). The CDR3 consists of 11 residues. The CDR3 loop reads CSAPLYTEAFF. CDR3 sequence (DNA): TGCAGTGCTCCTCTTTACACTGAAGCTTTCTTT.

This chain uses TRBV4-2 with TRBJ1-1, with D possibly matching TRBD1 (6 bases). The CDR3 consists of 16 residues. The ends were cut back, 1 base at V and 2 bases at J, with 14 bases in the middle. The germline gives CDR1 LGHNA, CDR2 YNFKEQ. The CDR3: CASSQGGTLINTEAFF. In nucleotides, the CDR3 is TGTGCCAGCAGCCAAGGTGGGACACTCATTAACACTGAAGCTTTCTTT.

The chain uses TRBV5-1 and TRBJ2-3; tentatively, D is TRBD2 (6 bases). The V end was cut by 4 bases, the J end by 4 bases, with 19 bases between. CDR3 length equals 16 residues. Germline V gene lookup returns CDR1 SGHRS and CDR2 YFSETQ. CDR3 nucleotides: TGCGCCAGCAGCCCCCAGCGGGTAGGTACGGCAGATACGCAGTATTTT. Translated: CASSPQRVGTADTQYF.

The V and J genes are TRBV5-4 and TRBJ2-5, with D maybe TRBD1 (6 bases). The CDR3 is made up of 14 amino acids. CDR1 and CDR2 (germline): SGHNT, YYREEE (reference sequence). Trimming removed 4 bases from V and 5 bases from J, with 15 bases in between. CDR3 sequence: CASSPSGQWETQYF. The CDR3 DNA follows: TGTGCCAGCAGCCCCTCGGGACAATGGGAGACCCAGTACTTC.

The rearrangement joins TRBV5-6 to TRBJ1-4; unclear D gene. From germline, CDR1 is SGHDT and CDR2 YYEEEE. The ends were cut back, 3 bases at V and 2 bases at J, with 14 bases in the middle. The CDR3 contains 16 residues. CDR3 bases: TGTGCCAGCAGCTCAACCCGACAAAGGACTAATGAAAAACTGTTTTTT. Amino acids: CASSSTRQRTNEKLFF.

The chain combines TRBV18 with TRBJ2-5; 13 positions agree with TRBD2. This CDR3 comprises 16 residues. The V gene's germline CDR1 is KGHSH and CDR2 LQKENI. Losses at the gene ends were 3 bases for V and 2 bases for J; bases not matched to a gene: 3. Written as DNA, the CDR3 is TGTGCCAGCTCACCTCCGGGACTAGCGGGACAAGAGACCCAGTACTTC. Translating it yields CASSPPGLAGQETQYF.

The chain joins TRBV5-1 to TRBJ2-3; 10 bases match TRBD2. This CDR3 region has 15 residues. Germline trimming cut 4 bases from V and 0 bases from J; bases unmatched to any gene: 2. CDR1 and CDR2 from the germline V gene are SGHRS and YFSETQ. CDR3 protein: CASSTSGVSTDTQYF. In nucleotides, the CDR3 is TGCGCCAGCAGCACTAGCGGGGTTAGCACAGATACGCAGTATTTT.

J is TRBJ2-1 and V is TRBV27; 9 nucleotides agree with TRBD2. Germline trimming cut 1 base from V and 7 bases from J; bases unmatched to any gene: 5. CDR3 length equals 15 residues. Germline CDR1 is MNHEY and CDR2 is SMNVEV (reference sequence). The CDR3 nucleotides read TGTGCCAGCAGTTTATTTGCGGGAGGGGAAAATGAGCAGTTCTTC. Translated, it gives CASSLFAGGENEQFF.

This rearrangement joins TRBV9 to TRBJ1-2; D possibly corresponds to TRBD1 (5 bases). The germline V gene has CDR1 SGDLS and CDR2 YYNGEE. The CDR3 length is 13 residues. The V end was cut by 4 bases, the J end by 5 bases, with 12 bases between. CDR3 sequence reads: CASSQQAGYGYTF. In DNA form, the CDR3 reads TGTGCCAGCAGCCAACAGGCCGGGTATGGCTACACCTTC.

This chain uses TRBV27 with TRBJ1-6; no clear D gene. Germline lookup yields CDR1 MNHEY and CDR2 SMNVEV (reference sequence). This CDR3 spans 13 amino acids. V lost 7 bases and J 7 bases, leaving 11 bases between the germline ends. The CDR3 DNA sequence: TGTGCCAGCATGTCGGGAAGGAATTCACCCCTCCACTTT. Encoded protein: CASMSGRNSPLHF.

The genes are TRBV19 and TRBJ1-5; 7 bases fit TRBD1. J was trimmed by 7 bases and V by 7 bases; bases with no gene match: 7. The CDR3 extends over 13 amino acids. From germline, CDR1 is LNHDA and CDR2 SQIVND (reference sequence). The CDR3 DNA sequence: TGTGCCAGTACTACAGGGGTAGGACAGCCCCAGCATTTT. Protein: CASTTGVGQPQHF.

The chain carries TRBV19 and TRBJ1-2; D is undetermined. Trimming left V 1 base short and J 4 bases short, with 10 bases between. The germline V gene has CDR1 LNHDA and CDR2 SQIVND (reference sequence). CDR3 length equals 14 residues. The CDR3 reads CASSIVYGPYGYTF. Here the CDR3 DNA reads TGTGCCAGTAGTATAGTGTACGGTCCCTATGGCTACACCTTC.

J is TRBJ2-7 and V is TRBV28; TRBD1 agrees at 9 bases. Germline V CDR1 and CDR2: MDHEN, SYDVKM. Losses at the gene ends were 6 bases for V and 2 bases for J; bases not matched to a gene: 8. This CDR3 region has 15 residues. CDR3 loop: CASRRPGQGAYEQYF. DNA of the CDR3: TGTGCCAGCAGGCGACCGGGACAGGGTGCCTACGAGCAGTACTTC.

The chain carries TRBV20-1 and TRBJ1-1; 7 positions agree with TRBD1. The CDR3 contains 12 residues. CDR1 is DFQATT, CDR2 SNEGSKA, per germline (reference sequence). Trimming cost V 3 bases and J 4 bases; bases outside gene matches: 2. The CDR3 DNA is TGCAGTGCTAGTGGGACAGTCACTGAAGCTTTCTTT. This sequence encodes CSASGTVTEAFF.

V usage is TRBV29-1 and J usage is TRBJ2-1; 11 nucleotides align to TRBD1. The V segment lost 3 bases and the J segment 7 bases; nucleotides outside the gene matches: 8. The CDR3 totals 15 residues. The germline V gene has CDR1 SQVTM and CDR2 ANQGSEA. The CDR3: CSVESGTGGRNEQFF. CDR3 DNA sequence: TGCAGCGTTGAGTCCGGGACAGGGGGAAGAAATGAGCAGTTCTTC.

With respect to this clone: This specimen includes other DNA sequences encoding the same CDR3. The rearrangement joins TRBV27 to TRBJ2-2; D is perhaps TRBD1 (6 bases). Trimming cost V 2 bases and J 3 bases, with 10 bases left between them. Germline CDR1 reads MNHEY; CDR2 reads SMNVEV (reference sequence). This CDR3 spans 15 amino acids. The DNA of the CDR3 is TGTGCCAGCAGTTTAGTCAGGGGAGACACCGGGGAGCTGTTTTTT. Its translation is CASSLVRGDTGELFF.

This clone was seen once. J is TRBJ1-3 and V is TRBV30; maybe TRBD1 (5 bases). The V and J ends lost 3 bases and 9 bases respectively, with 9 bases between them. CDR3 size: 11 residues. Germline V CDR1 and CDR2: GTSNPN, SVGIG (reference sequence). The CDR3 sequence is CAWSRASTIYF. CDR3 coding DNA: TGTGCCTGGAGCAGGGCCAGCACCATATATTTT.

The genes are TRBV7-9 and TRBJ2-3; 9 bases match TRBD1. CDR3 length: 14 amino acids. V shed 3 bases, J shed 4 bases, and the junction held 2 bases outside the gene matches. Germline V gives CDR1 SEHNR, CDR2 FQNEAQ (reference sequence). CDR3 sequence (DNA): TGTGCCAGCAGCTTGCGGACAGGGGCAGATACGCAGTATTTT. Its translation is CASSLRTGADTQYF. Full variable domain (outside the CDR3, taken from reference TRBV7-9 and TRBJ2-3): DTGVSQNPRHKITKRGQNVTFRCDPISEHNRLYWYRQTLGQGPEFLTYFQNEAQLEKSRLLSDRFSAERPKGSFSTLEIQRTEQGDSAMYLCASSLRTGADTQYFGPGTRLTVL.

V is TRBV5-1 and J is TRBJ2-1, with D maybe TRBD2 (5 bases). The CDR3 has 15 amino acids. V was trimmed by 0 bases and J by 4 bases, leaving 11 bases between them. Germline loops: CDR1 SGHRS, CDR2 YFSETQ. CDR3 DNA sequence: TGCGCCAGCAGCTTGGCGGGGATTTCGTACAATGAGCAGTTCTTC. Protein sequence: CASSLAGISYNEQFF.